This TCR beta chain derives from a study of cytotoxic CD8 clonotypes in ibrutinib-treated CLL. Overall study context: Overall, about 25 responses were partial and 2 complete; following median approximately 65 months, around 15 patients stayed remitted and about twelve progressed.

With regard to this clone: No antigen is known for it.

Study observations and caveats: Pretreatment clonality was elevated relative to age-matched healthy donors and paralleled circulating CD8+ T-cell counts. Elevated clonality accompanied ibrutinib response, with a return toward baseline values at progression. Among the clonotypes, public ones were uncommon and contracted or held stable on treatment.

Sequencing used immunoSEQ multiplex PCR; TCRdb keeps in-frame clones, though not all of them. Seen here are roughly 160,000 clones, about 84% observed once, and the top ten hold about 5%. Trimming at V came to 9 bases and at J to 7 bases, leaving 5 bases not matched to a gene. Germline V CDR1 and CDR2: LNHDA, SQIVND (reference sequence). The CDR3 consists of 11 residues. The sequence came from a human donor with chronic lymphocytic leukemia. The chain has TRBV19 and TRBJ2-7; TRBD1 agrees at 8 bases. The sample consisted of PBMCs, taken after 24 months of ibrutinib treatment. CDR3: CASRQGQEQYF. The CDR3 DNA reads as TGTGCCAGCCGACAGGGGCAGGAGCAGTACTTC.